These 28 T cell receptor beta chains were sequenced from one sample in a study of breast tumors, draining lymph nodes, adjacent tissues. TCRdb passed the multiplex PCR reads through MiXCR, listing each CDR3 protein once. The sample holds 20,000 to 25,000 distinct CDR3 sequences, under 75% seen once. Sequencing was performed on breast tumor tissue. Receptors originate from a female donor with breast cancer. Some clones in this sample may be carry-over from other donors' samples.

CDR3: CASGLRGYNSPLHF. The CDR3 DNA sequence: TGTGCCAGCGGACTCCGGGGCTATAATTCACCCCTCCACTTT. V and J are TRBV2 and TRBJ1-6; D remains ambiguous. The CDR3 covers 14 residues. V was cut by 8 bases and J by 3 bases, with 11 bases left in between. Germline assignment: CDR1 SNHLY and CDR2 FYNNEI. The complete variable domain, with remaining parts taken from reference TRBV2 and TRBJ1-6, reads EPEVTQTPSHQVTQMGQEVILRCVPISNHLYFYWYRQILGQKVEFLVSFYNNEISEKSEIFDDQFSVERPDGSNFTLKIRSTKLEDSAMYFCASGLRGYNSPLHFGNGTRLTVT.

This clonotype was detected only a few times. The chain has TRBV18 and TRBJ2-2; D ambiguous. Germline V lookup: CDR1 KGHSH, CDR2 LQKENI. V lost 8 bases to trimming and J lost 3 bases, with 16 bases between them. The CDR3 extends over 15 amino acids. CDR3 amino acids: CASLSMDPYTGELFF. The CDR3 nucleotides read TGTGCCAGCCTGTCGATGGACCCGTACACCGGGGAGCTGTTTTTT.

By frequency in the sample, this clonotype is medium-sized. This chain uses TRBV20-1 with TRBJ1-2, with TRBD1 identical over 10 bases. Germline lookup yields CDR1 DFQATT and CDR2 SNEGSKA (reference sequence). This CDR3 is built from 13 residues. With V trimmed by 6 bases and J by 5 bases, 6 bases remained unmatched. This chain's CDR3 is CSATGTGEYGYTF. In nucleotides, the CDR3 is TGCAGTGCCACCGGGACAGGGGAGTATGGCTACACCTTC.

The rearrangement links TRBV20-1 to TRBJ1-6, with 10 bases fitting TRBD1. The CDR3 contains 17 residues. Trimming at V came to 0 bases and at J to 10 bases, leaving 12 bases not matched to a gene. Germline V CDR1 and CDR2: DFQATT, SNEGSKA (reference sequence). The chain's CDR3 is CSARDLVGTGEGSPLHF. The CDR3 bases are TGCAGTGCTAGAGATCTGGTGGGGACAGGGGAAGGGTCACCCCTCCACTTT.

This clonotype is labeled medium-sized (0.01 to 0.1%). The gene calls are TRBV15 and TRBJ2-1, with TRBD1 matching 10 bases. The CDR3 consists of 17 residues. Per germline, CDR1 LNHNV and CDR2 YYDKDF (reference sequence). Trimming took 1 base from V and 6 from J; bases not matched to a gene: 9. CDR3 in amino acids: CATSRAGDRGGFNEQFF. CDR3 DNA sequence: TGTGCCACCAGCAGAGCGGGGGACAGGGGCGGTTTCAATGAGCAGTTCTTC.

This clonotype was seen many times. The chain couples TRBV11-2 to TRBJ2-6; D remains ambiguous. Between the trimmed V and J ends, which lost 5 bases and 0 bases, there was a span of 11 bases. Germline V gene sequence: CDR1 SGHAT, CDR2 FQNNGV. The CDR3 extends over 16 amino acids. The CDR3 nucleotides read TGTGCCAGCAGCGCCAGACTCGGCTCTGGGGCCAACGTCCTGACTTTC. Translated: CASSARLGSGANVLTF.

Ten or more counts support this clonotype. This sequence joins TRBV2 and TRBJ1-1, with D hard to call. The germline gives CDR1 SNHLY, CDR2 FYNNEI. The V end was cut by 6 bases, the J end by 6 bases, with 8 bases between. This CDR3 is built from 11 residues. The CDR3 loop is CASRAGSEAFF. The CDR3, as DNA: TGTGCCAGCAGGGCGGGCTCTGAAGCTTTCTTT.

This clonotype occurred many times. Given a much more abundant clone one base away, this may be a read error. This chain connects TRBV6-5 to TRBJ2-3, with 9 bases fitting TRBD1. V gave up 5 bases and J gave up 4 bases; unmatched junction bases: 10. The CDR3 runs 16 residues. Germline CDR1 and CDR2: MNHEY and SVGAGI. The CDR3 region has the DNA TGTGCCAGCAGTCAGAACCGGGACAGGGTGCCAGATACGCAGTATTTT. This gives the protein CASSQNRDRVPDTQYF.

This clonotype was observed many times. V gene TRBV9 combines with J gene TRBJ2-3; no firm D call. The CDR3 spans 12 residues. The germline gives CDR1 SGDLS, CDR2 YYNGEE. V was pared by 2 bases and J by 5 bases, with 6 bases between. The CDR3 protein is CASSVNVDTQYF. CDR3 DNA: TGTGCCAGCAGCGTGAATGTAGATACGCAGTATTTT.

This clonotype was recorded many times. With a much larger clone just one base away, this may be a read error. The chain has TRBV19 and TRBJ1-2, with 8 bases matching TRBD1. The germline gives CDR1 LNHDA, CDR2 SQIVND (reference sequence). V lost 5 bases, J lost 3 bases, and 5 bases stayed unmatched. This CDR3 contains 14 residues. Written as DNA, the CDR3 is TGTGCCAGTAGTGTCTCACAGGGGGACTATGGCTACACCTTC. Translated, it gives CASSVSQGDYGYTF.

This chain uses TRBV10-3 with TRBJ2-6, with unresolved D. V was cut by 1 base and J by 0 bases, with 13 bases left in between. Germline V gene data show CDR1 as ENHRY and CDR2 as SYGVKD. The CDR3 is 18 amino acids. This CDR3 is CAISEYGPTSSGANVLTF. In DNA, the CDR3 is TGTGCCATCAGTGAGTATGGCCCGACCAGCTCTGGGGCCAACGTCCTGACTTTC.

CDR3: CASSQGLGYEQYF. Written as DNA, the CDR3 is TGCGCCAGCAGCCAAGGACTAGGCTACGAGCAGTACTTC. J is TRBJ2-7 and V is TRBV4-1, with D tentatively TRBD2 (6 bases). V was trimmed by 1 base and J by 3 bases, leaving 7 bases between them. Germline V CDR1 and CDR2: MGHRA, YSYEKL. This CDR3 is 13 amino acids long.

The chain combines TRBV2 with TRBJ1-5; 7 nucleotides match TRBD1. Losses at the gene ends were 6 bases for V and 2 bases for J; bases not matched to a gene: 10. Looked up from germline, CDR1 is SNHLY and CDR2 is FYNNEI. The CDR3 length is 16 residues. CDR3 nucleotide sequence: TGTGCCAGCAGCTCCCAGGGACAGCAGGGCAATCAGCCCCAGCATTTT. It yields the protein CASSSQGQQGNQPQHF.

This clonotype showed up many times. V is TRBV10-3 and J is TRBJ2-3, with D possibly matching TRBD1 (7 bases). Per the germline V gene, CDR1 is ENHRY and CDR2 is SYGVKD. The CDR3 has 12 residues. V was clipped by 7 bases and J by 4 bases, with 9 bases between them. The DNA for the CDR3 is TGTGCCATCACAGGGGGGTCAGATACGCAGTATTTT. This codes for CAITGGSDTQYF.

Written as DNA, the CDR3 is TGTGCCAGCAGCCTTGGCGGGAGTGGGAATGAGCAGTTCTTC. Protein product: CASSLGGSGNEQFF. This chain uses TRBV5-4 with TRBJ2-1, with 7 positions matching TRBD2. Losses at the gene ends were 4 bases for V and 7 bases for J; bases not matched to a gene: 8. There are 14 residues in the CDR3. Germline CDR1 reads SGHNT; CDR2 reads YYREEE (reference sequence).

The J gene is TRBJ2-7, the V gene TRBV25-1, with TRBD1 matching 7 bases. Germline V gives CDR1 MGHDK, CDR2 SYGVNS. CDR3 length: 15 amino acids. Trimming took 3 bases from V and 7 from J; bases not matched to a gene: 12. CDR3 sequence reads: CASSDSTHRGREQYF. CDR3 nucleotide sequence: TGTGCCAGCAGTGACTCAACTCACAGGGGACGGGAGCAGTACTTC.

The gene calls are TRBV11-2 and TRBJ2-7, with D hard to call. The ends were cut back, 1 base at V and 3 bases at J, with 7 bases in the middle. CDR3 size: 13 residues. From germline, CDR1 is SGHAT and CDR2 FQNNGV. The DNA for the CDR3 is TGTGCCAGCAGCTTAGCACATAGCTACGAGCAGTACGTC. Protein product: CASSLAHSYEQYV.

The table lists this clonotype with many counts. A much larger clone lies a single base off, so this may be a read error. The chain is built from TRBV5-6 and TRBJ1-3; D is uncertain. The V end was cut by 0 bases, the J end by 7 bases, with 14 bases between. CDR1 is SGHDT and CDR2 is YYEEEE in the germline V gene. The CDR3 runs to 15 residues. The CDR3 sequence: CASSLGRARGNTIYF. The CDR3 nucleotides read TGTGCCAGCAGCTTGGGAAGGGCCCGTGGGAACACCATATATTTT.

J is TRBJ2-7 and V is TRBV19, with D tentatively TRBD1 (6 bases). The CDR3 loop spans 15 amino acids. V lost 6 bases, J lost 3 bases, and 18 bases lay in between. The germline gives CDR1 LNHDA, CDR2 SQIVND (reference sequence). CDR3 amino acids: CASSPVAGDIYEQYF. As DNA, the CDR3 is TGTGCCAGTAGCCCAGTCGCAGGGGATATCTACGAGCAGTACTTC.

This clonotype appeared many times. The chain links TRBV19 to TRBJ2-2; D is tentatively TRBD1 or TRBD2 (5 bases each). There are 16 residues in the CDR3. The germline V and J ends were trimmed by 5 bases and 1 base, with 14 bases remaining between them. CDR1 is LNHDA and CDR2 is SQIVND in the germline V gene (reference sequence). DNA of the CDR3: TGTGCCAGTAGTCCAGCCGGGACGGTGAACACCGGGGAGCTGTTTTTT. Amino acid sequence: CASSPAGTVNTGELFF.

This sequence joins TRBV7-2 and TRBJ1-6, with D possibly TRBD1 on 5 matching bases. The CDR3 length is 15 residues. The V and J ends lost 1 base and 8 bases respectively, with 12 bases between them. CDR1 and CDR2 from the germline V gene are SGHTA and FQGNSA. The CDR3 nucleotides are TGTGCCAGCAGCTTAGTGGTAGGGGAGCATTCACCCCTCCACTTT. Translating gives CASSLVVGEHSPLHF.

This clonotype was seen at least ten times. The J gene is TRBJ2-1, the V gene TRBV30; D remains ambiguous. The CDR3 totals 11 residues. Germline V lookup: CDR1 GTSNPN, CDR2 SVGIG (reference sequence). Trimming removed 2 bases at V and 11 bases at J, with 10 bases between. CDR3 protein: CAWSPASKQFF. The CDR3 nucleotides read TGTGCCTGGAGTCCGGCGTCAAAGCAGTTCTTC.

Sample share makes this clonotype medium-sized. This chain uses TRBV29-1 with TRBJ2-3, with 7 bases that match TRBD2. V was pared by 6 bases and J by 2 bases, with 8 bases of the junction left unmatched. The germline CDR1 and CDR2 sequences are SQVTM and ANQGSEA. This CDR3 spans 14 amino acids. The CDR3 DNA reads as TGCAGCGTCAAACCTAGCGGATACACAGATACGCAGTATTTT. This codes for CSVKPSGYTDTQYF.

The CDR3 sequence: CSASLMDTQYF. CDR3 DNA sequence: TGCAGTGCTAGCCTAATGGATACGCAGTATTTT. This chain connects TRBV20-1 to TRBJ2-3; D is undetermined. Germline values: CDR1 DFQATT, CDR2 SNEGSKA (reference sequence). V was cut by 3 bases and J by 6 bases, with 7 bases left in between. The CDR3 sequence is 11 residues long.

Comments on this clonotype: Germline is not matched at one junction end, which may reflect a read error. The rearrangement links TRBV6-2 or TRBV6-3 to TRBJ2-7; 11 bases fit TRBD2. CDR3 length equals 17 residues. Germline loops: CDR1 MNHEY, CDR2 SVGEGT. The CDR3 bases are TGTGCCAGCAGTTTCCTAGCGGGAGGACATTCCTCTTACGGGCAGTACTTC. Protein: CASSFLAGGHSSYGQYF.

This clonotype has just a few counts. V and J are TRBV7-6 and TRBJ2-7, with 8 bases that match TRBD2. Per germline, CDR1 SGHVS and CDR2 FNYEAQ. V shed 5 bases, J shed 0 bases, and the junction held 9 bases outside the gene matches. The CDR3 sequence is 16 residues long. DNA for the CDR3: TGTGCCAGCAGCCCCTATAGCGGGGAGAGCTCCTACGAGCAGTACGTC. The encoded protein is CASSPYSGESSYEQYV.

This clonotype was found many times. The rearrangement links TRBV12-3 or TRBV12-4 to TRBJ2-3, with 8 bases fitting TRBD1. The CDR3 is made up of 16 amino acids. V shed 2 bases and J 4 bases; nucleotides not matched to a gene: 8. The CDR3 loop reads CASSLPTGGRPDTQYF. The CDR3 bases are TGTGCCAGCAGTTTACCAACAGGGGGTAGGCCAGATACGCAGTATTTT.

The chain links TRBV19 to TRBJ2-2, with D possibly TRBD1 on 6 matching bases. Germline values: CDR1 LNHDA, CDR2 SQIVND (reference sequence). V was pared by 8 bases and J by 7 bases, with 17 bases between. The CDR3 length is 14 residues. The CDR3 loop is CASRTGLAIGELFF. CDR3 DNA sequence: TGTGCCAGTCGAACAGGGCTAGCCATCGGGGAGCTGTTTTTT.